The clone carrying this TCR beta chain was picked up a small number of times. Its antigen is still unknown. This sample's time point: pre-sensitization, week 0. The treatment denotes: therapeutic diphenylcyclopropenone sensitization with weekly scalp DPC. The record originates from a study of human T cells and chemical hapten exposure. Study details: The patients were mostly female; they had alopecia areata, totalis or universalis. The study traced per-sample TCR yield variation mainly to small differences in pooled library volumes. Study-wide points: It should be noted that donors had alopecia, so their immune response may differ from healthy people's. More PT1 expanded TCRs went with higher patch test scores.

MiXCR, applied by TCRdb to the RACE reads, yields one record per CDR3 protein. The sample lists over 55,000 distinct CDR3 sequences, more than 8% occurring once. The sequence was collected from a man aged 40-49 years with alopecia areata. Some clones in this sample may be carry-over from other donors' samples. This specimen consisted of whole blood, obtained in connection with sensitization to the hapten diphenylcyclopropenone (DPC).

This CDR3 reads CSAFGTGHTEAFF. DNA for the CDR3: TGCAGTGCTTTTGGGACAGGGCACACTGAAGCTTTCTTT. The chain carries TRBV20-1 and TRBJ1-1; TRBD1 aligns across 9 bases. Trimming took 5 bases from V and 3 from J; bases not matched to a gene: 4. The CDR3 spans 13 residues. Germline CDR1 reads DFQATT; CDR2 reads SNEGSKA (reference sequence).